This paragraph covers one T cell receptor (beta chain) sequence. Its antigen is not identified. The entry originates in a study of beta chain features in type 1 diabetes. Study context: Sorted cells examined across all samples numbered roughly 100 million. The study, taken as a whole, reports: Insertions were fewer and deletions more numerous at VDJ junctions in type 1 diabetes patients.

Germline CDR1 SGDLS, CDR2 YYNGEE. The CDR3 sequence is 15 residues long. V was pared by 2 bases and J by 0 bases, with 6 bases between. Reverse transcription of all isolated RNA meant that expressed TCRB transcripts were sequenced. Sequenced naive, central memory and regulatory T cell samples produced an average of around 3.8 million reads. Using immunoSEQ multiplex PCR, the repertoire was profiled, and TCRdb retains in-frame clones only, with some absent. The data show approximately 470,000 clones, 30% seen once. Purity above 95% was achieved in all sorted populations. Sequencing was performed on naive CD4+ T cells from blood. V is TRBV9 and J is TRBJ2-6, with D possibly TRBD2 on 6 matching bases. The sequence came from a young man in good health. In DNA, the CDR3 is TGTGCCAGCAGCGTGACTAGCTCTGGGGCCAACGTCCTGACTTTC. This sequence encodes CASSVTSSGANVLTF.